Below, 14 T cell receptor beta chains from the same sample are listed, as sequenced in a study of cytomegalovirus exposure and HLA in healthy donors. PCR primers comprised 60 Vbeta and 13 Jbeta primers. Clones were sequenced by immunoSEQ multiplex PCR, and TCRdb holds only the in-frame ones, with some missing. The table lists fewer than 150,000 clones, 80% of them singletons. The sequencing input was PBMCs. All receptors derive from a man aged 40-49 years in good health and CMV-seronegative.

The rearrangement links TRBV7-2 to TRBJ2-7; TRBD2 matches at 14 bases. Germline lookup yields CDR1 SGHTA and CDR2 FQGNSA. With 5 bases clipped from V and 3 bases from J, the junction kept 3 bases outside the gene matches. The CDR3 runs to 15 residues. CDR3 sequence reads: CASSEGLAGGYEQYF. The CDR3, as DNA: TGTGCCAGCAGCGAAGGACTAGCGGGGGGCTACGAGCAGTACTTC. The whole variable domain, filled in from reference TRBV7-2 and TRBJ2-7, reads GAGVSQSPSNKVTEKGKDVELRCDPISGHTALYWYRQSLGQGLEFLIYFQGNSAPDKSGLPSDRFSAERTGGSVSTLTIQRTQQEDSAVYLCASSEGLAGGYEQYFGPGTRLTVT.

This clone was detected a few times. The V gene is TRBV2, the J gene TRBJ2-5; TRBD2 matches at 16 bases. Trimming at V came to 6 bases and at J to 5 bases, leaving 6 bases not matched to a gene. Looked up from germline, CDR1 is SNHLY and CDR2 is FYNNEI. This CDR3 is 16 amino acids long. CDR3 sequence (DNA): TGTGCCAGCAGCGGGACTAGCGGGGGGGCCGGCGAGACCCAGTACTTC. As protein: CASSGTSGGAGETQYF.

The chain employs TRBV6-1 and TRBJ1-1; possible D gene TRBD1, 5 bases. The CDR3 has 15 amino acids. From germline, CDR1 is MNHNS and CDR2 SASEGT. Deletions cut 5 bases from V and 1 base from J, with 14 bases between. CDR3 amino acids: CASSRGGERNTEAFF. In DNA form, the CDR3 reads TGTGCCAGCAGTCGGGGGGGGGAGAGGAACACTGAAGCTTTCTTT.

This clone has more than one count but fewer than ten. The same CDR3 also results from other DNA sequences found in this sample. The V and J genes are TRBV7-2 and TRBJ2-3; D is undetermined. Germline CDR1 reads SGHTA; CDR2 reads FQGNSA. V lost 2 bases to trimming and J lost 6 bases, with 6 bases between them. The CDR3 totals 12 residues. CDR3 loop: CASSLLRDTQYF. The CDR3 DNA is TGTGCCAGCAGCTTATTACGGGATACGCAGTATTTT.

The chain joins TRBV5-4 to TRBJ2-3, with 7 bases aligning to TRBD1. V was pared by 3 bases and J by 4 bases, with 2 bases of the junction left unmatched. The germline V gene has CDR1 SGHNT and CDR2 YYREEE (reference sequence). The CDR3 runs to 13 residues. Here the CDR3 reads CASSWGTADTQYF. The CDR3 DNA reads TGTGCCAGCAGCTGGGGGACAGCAGATACGCAGTATTTT.

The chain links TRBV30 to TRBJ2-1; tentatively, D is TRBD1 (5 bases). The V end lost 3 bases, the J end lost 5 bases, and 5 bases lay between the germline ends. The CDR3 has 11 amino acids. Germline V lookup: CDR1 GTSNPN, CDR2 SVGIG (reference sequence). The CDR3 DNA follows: TGTGCCTGGAGACAGGACAATGAGCAGTTCTTC. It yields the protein CAWRQDNEQFF.

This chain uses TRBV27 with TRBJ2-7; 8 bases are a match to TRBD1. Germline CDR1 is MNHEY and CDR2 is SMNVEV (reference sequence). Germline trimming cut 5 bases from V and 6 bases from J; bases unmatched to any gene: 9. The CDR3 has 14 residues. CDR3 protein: CASSPRQGPGEQYF. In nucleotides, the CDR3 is TGTGCCAGCAGTCCCCGACAGGGGCCGGGCGAGCAGTACTTC.

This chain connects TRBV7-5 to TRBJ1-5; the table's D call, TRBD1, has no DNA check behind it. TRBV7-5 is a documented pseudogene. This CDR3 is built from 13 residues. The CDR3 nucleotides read TGTGTCAGAAGCTTAGGCAGAAATCAGCCCCAGCATTTT. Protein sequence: CVRSLGRNQPQHF.

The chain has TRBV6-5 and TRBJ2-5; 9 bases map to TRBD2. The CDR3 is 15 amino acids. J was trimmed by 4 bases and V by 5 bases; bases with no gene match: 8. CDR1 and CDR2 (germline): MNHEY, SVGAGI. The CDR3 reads CASSRAGGRGETQYF. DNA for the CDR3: TGTGCCAGCAGTCGCGCGGGGGGGAGGGGAGAGACCCAGTACTTC.

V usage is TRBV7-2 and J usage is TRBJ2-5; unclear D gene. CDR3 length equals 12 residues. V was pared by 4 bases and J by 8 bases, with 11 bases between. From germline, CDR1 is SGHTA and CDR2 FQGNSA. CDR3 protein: CASSSYTETQYF. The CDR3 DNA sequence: TGTGCCAGCAGCTCCTACACAGAAACCCAGTACTTC. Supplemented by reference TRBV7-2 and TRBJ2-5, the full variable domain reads GAGVSQSPSNKVTEKGKDVELRCDPISGHTALYWYRQSLGQGLEFLIYFQGNSAPDKSGLPSDRFSAERTGGSVSTLTIQRTQQEDSAVYLCASSSYTETQYFGPGTRLLVL.

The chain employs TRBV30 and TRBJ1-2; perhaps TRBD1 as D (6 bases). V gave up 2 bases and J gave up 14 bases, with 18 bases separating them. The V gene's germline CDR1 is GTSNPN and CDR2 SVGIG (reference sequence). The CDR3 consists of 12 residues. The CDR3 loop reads CAWSLQGISGTF. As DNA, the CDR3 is TGTGCCTGGAGTCTGCAGGGGATTTCCGGGACCTTC.

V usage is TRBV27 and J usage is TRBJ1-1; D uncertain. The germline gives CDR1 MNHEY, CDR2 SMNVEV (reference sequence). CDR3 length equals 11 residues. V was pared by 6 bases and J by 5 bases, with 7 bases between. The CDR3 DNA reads TGTGCCAGCAGGGGCGGGACTGAAGCTTTCTTT. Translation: CASRGGTEAFF.

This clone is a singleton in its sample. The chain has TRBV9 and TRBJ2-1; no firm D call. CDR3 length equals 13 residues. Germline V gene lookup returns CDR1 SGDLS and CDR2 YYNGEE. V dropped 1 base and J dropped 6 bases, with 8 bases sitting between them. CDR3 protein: CASSVQISNEQFF. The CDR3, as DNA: TGTGCCAGCAGCGTACAAATCAGCAATGAGCAGTTCTTC.

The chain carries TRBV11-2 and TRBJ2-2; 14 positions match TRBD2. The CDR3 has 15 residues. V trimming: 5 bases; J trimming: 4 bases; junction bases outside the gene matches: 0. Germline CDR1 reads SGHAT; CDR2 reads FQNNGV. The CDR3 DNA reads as TGTGCCAGCAGCGGGACTAGCGGGGGCACCGGGGAGCTGTTTTTT. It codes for CASSGTSGGTGELFF.